This T cell receptor (beta chain) was documented in a study of PD-L1 blockade in urothelial cancer. Across the study: Treatment start was followed by blood analysis at 3 weeks (second dose) and again at 6 weeks. Peripheral blood specimens exhibited a median yield of around 130,000 T cells.

Noted time point: peripheral blood 6 weeks after treatment start. Each patient presented with locally advanced or metastatic urothelial carcinoma. Assay used: immunoSEQ multiplex PCR; TCRdb lists only in-frame clones, some missing. This table holds under 150,000 clones, approximately 90% found once. In germline, CDR1 is SNHLY, CDR2 FYNNEI. This CDR3 comprises 14 residues. Deletions cut 6 bases from V and 0 bases from J, with 9 bases between. The chain is built from TRBV2 and TRBJ1-5; no firm D call. This clonotype was obtained from a man aged 55 to 70 with urothelial cancer. The sample here was PBMCs, taken around atezolizumab (anti-PD-L1) treatment. As DNA, the CDR3 is TGTGCCAGCAGCGGACTTTATAGCAATCAGCCCCAGCATTTT. This translates into CASSGLYSNQPQHF.